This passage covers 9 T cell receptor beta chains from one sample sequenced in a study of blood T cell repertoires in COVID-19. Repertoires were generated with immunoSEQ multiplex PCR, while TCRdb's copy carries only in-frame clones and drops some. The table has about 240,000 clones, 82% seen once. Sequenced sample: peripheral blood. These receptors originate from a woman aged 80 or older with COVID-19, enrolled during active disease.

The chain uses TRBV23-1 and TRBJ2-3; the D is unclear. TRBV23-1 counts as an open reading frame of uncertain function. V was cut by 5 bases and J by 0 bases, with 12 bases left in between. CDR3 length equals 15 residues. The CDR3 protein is CASSLADPSTDTQYF. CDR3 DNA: TGCGCCAGCAGTTTGGCAGATCCTAGCACAGATACGCAGTATTTT.

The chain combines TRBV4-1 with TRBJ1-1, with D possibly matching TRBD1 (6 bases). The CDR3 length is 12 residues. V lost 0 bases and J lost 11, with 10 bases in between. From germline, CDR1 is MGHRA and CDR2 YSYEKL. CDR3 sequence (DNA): TGCGCCAGCAGCCAAGATGGGGACAAGGCTTTCTTT. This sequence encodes CASSQDGDKAFF.

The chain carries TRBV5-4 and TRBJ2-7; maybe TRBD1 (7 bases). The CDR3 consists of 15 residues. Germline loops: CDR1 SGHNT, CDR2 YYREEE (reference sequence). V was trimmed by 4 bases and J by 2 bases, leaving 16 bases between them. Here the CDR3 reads CASSAGGLAPYEQYF. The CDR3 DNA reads TGTGCCAGCAGCGCAGGGGGGCTAGCCCCCTACGAGCAGTACTTC.

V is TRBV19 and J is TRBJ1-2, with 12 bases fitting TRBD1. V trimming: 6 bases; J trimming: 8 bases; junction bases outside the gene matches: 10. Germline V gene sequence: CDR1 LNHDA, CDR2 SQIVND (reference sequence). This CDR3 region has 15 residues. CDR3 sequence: CASRNSGQGARGYTF. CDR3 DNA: TGTGCCAGTAGAAACTCGGGACAGGGGGCGCGGGGCTACACCTTC.

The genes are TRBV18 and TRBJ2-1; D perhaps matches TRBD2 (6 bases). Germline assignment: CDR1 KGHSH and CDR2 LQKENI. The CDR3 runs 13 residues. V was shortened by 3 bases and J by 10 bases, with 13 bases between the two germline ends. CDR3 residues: CASSPRDAGEQFF. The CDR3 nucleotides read TGTGCCAGCTCACCCCGCGACGCGGGAGAGCAGTTCTTC. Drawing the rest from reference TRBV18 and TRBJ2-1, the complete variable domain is NAGVMQNPRHLVRRRGQEARLRCSPMKGHSHVYWYRQLPEEGLKFMVYLQKENIIDESGMPKERFSAEFPKEGPSILRIQQVVRGDSAAYFCASSPRDAGEQFFGPGTRLTVL.

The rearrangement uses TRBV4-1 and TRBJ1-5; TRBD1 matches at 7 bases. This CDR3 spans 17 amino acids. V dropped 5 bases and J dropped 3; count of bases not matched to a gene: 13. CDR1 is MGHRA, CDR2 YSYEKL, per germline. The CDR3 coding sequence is TGCGCCAGCAGCACACGCCTTGGACAGGACCCCAATCAGCCCCAGCATTTT. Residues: CASSTRLGQDPNQPQHF.

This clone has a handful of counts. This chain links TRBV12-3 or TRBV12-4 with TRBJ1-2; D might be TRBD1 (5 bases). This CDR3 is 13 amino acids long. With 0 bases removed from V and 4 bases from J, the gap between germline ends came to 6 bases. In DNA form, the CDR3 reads TGTGCCAGCAGTTTAGCCGGGGGCTATGGCTACACCTTC. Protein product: CASSLAGGYGYTF.

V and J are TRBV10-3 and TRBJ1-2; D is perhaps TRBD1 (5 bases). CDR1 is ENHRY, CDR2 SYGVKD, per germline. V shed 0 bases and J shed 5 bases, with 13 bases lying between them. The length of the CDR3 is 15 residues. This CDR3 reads CAISESAGLKYGYTF. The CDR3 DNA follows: TGTGCCATCAGTGAGTCAGCAGGGCTGAAATATGGCTACACCTTC.

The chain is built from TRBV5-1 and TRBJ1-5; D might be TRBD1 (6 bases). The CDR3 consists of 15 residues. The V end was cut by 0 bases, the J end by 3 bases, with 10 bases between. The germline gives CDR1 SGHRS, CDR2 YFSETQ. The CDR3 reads CASSLAEGDNQPQHF. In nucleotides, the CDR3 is TGCGCCAGCAGCTTGGCCGAGGGGGACAATCAGCCCCAGCATTTT.